Detailed here is one TCR beta chain. CDR3 size: 17 residues. Germline V gene data show CDR1 as LGHNA and CDR2 as YNFKEQ. V dropped 1 base and J dropped 3; count of bases not matched to a gene: 9. This entry comes from a study of blood T cell repertoires in COVID-19. Across the study: The samples span acute and convalescent COVID-19 from the United States, Italy and Spain. In each case, the material was cDNA or gDNA derived from T cells, B-cell-depleted T cells, or PBMCs.

Authors' processing steps: Estimation of nucleated cell counts relied on the amplification of reference gene primers. The protocol was immunoSEQ multiplex PCR, while the TCRdb copy is restricted to in-frame clones and leaves out a portion. V, J and clone size were drawn from that table, and D and trimming were deduced from the DNA. This sample yields approximately 280,000 clones, of which roughly 91% are seen a single time; approximately 4.3% belongs to the top ten. This chain joins TRBV4-2 and TRBJ2-3, with TRBD2 identical over 8 bases. This clonotype was sampled from a man in his forties with acute or convalescent COVID-19. The specimen sequenced was peripheral blood. The CDR3 bases are TGTGCCAGCAGCCAAGGAGGCAGCGGGGGCCAGACAGATACGCAGTATTTT. Its protein is CASSQGGSGGQTDTQYF.